A single sample gave rise to the 28 T cell receptor beta chains below, sequenced in a study of cytomegalovirus exposure and HLA in healthy donors. The PCR employed 60 Vbeta primers together with 13 Jbeta primers. The protocol was immunoSEQ multiplex PCR, while the TCRdb copy is restricted to in-frame clones and leaves out a portion. The data show about 250,000 clones, about 75% seen once. The sample comprised PBMCs. Receptor source: a female donor in good health and CMV-seronegative.

The chain joins TRBV6-5 to TRBJ2-5, with 10 bases that match TRBD2. The CDR3 is 14 amino acids. Trimming at V came to 8 bases and at J to 5 bases, leaving 8 bases not matched to a gene. Germline CDR1 is MNHEY and CDR2 is SVGAGI. DNA of the CDR3: TGTGCCAGCGGTCTAGCGGGAGTAAGGGAGACCCAGTACTTC. This encodes CASGLAGVRETQYF.

This clone turned up a few times. The CDR3 DNA is TGTGCCAGCAGGAGCACCAAAGCGGGAGGGACCCTTCTTAGCACAGATACGCAGTATTTT. Amino acid sequence: CASRSTKAGGTLLSTDTQYF. This chain links TRBV2 with TRBJ2-3; TRBD2 agrees at 10 bases. Per the germline V gene, CDR1 is SNHLY and CDR2 is FYNNEI. After removal of 6 bases from V and 0 bases from J, the junction contained 18 bases not matched to a gene. This CDR3 is built from 20 residues.

This rearrangement joins TRBV5-1 to TRBJ1-4; maybe TRBD1 (5 bases). V was cut by 3 bases and J by 1 base, with 13 bases left in between. The germline V gene encodes CDR1 SGHRS and CDR2 YFSETQ. CDR3 length: 16 residues. CDR3 sequence: CASSSGWTQTNEKLFF. The CDR3 nucleotides read TGCGCCAGCAGCTCCGGATGGACACAAACTAATGAAAAACTGTTTTTT.

V is TRBV27 and J is TRBJ2-7; 7 positions match TRBD2. Germline loops: CDR1 MNHEY, CDR2 SMNVEV (reference sequence). Losses at the gene ends were 3 bases for V and 5 bases for J; bases not matched to a gene: 7. This CDR3 is 14 amino acids long. For the CDR3, the DNA is TGTGCCAGCAGTTTCGGACTAGGAACAAACGAGCAGTACTTC. Its translation is CASSFGLGTNEQYF.

CDR3 protein: CASSLPLTGELFF. CDR3 coding DNA: TGTGCCAGCAGCTTACCCCTTACCGGGGAGCTGTTTTTT. The V call is TRBV7-3, the J call TRBJ2-2; no firm D call. Germline V gene sequence: CDR1 SGHTA, CDR2 FQGTGA. This CDR3 is built from 13 residues. Trimming stripped 2 bases from V and 5 bases from J, with 6 bases between.

This chain uses TRBV5-1 with TRBJ2-5; TRBD1 agrees at 9 bases. CDR1 and CDR2 (germline): SGHRS, YFSETQ. V shed 2 bases and J 4 bases; nucleotides not matched to a gene: 9. This CDR3 has 16 residues. The CDR3 region has the DNA TGCGCCAGCAGCTTAGTCGGGACAGGGTATGCAGAGACCCAGTACTTC. This gives the protein CASSLVGTGYAETQYF.

This clone came up a few times. This sequence joins TRBV6-5 and TRBJ2-1; 10 bases are shared with TRBD2. Germline CDR1 and CDR2: MNHEY and SVGAGI. J was trimmed by 10 bases and V by 0 bases; bases with no gene match: 9. This CDR3 is built from 16 residues. In nucleotides, the CDR3 is TGTGCCAGCAGTTACTCGTCCGCTAGCGGGAGCCGGGAGCAGTTCTTC. It yields the protein CASSYSSASGSREQFF.

This clone has more than one count but fewer than ten. V gene TRBV7-6 combines with J gene TRBJ1-4; D unclear. CDR3 size: 17 residues. Germline values: CDR1 SGHVS, CDR2 FNYEAQ. V gave up 1 base and J gave up 7 bases, with 19 bases separating them. CDR3 DNA sequence: TGTGCCAGCAGCTTAGGGGCCCGGGGTCTAATTGGTGAAAAACTGTTTTTT. Translating gives CASSLGARGLIGEKLFF.

V is TRBV19 and J is TRBJ2-2; D remains unclear. V was shortened by 7 bases and J by 2 bases, with 8 bases between the two germline ends. Germline V gives CDR1 LNHDA, CDR2 SQIVND (reference sequence). This CDR3 is built from 13 residues. CDR3 nucleotides: TGTGCCAGTAAATACCTAAACACCGGGGAGCTGTTTTTT. Amino acids: CASKYLNTGELFF.

The chain carries TRBV27 and TRBJ2-1, with 9 positions matching TRBD1. V shed 6 bases and J 6 bases; nucleotides not matched to a gene: 3. This CDR3 region has 13 residues. CDR1 is MNHEY, CDR2 SMNVEV, per germline (reference sequence). The CDR3 DNA follows: TGTGCCAGCAGGACAGGGGGATTCAATGAGCAGTTCTTC. It specifies CASRTGGFNEQFF.

This chain connects TRBV28 to TRBJ2-7; D is perhaps TRBD1 (6 bases). The V end lost 6 bases, the J end lost 1 base, and 10 bases lay between the germline ends. This CDR3 spans 13 amino acids. Germline values: CDR1 MDHEN, CDR2 SYDVKM. The CDR3 nucleotides read TGTGCCAGCAGGGGGGCAGGGTCCTACGAGCAGTACTTC. Protein product: CASRGAGSYEQYF.

This clone was recorded a few times. DNA for the CDR3: TGTGCCTGGTCCGAAGGGACAGGGGGCAAGGGGTTATTTAAGCCCCAGCATTTT. Protein sequence: CAWSEGTGGKGLFKPQHF. The genes are TRBV30 and TRBJ1-5; the match to TRBD1 covers 12 bases. Per the germline V gene, CDR1 is GTSNPN and CDR2 is SVGIG (reference sequence). The CDR3 sequence is 18 residues long. Trimming removed 5 bases from V and 8 bases from J; junction bases left unmatched: 19.

This clone was observed once. Mismatch with germline at one junction end may stem from a read error. The chain recombines TRBV11-3 with TRBJ1-2, with 9 bases identical to TRBD1. Per the germline V gene, CDR1 is SGHNT and CDR2 is YENEEA. The CDR3 runs 12 residues. The CDR3 protein is CASRSPGTGPHF. The CDR3 nucleotides read TGTGCCAGCAGGTCCCCAGGGACAGGGCCCCACTTC. The full variable domain, with the rest looked up from reference TRBV11-3 and TRBJ1-2, is EAGVVQSPRYKIIEKKQPVAFWCNPISGHNTLYWYLQNLGQGPELLIRYENEEAVDDSQLPKDRFSAERLKGVDSTLKIQPAELGDSAVYLCASRSPGTGPHFGSGTRLTVV.

The rearrangement uses TRBV2 and TRBJ2-7, with a weak D call TRBD1 (5 bases). The germline V and J ends were trimmed by 3 bases and 6 bases, with 12 bases remaining between them. Germline assignment: CDR1 SNHLY and CDR2 FYNNEI. The CDR3 runs to 13 residues. CDR3 nucleotides: TGTGCCAGCAGTGAGGGGCCTTTGCGCGAGCAGTACTTC. It encodes CASSEGPLREQYF. The full variable domain, completed using reference TRBV2 and TRBJ2-7, is EPEVTQTPSHQVTQMGQEVILRCVPISNHLYFYWYRQILGQKVEFLVSFYNNEISEKSEIFDDQFSVERPDGSNFTLKIRSTKLEDSAMYFCASSEGPLREQYFGPGTRLTVT.

The V and J genes are TRBV7-8 and TRBJ2-7; 10 nucleotides align to TRBD2. The germline V gene encodes CDR1 SGHVS and CDR2 FQNEAQ. V trimming: 2 bases; J trimming: 3 bases; junction bases outside the gene matches: 7. The CDR3 is 16 residues long. In DNA form, the CDR3 reads TGTGCCAGCAGCTTACCCCTAGCGGGAGTAGGCTACGAGCAGTACTTC. Its protein is CASSLPLAGVGYEQYF. Complete variable domain (other parts from reference TRBV7-8 and TRBJ2-7): GAGVSQSPRYKVAKRGQDVALRCDPISGHVSLFWYQQALGQGPEFLTYFQNEAQLDKSGLPSDRFFAERPEGSVSTLKIQRTQQEDSAVYLCASSLPLAGVGYEQYFGPGTRLTVT.

V and J are TRBV11-3 and TRBJ2-2; D gene ambiguous. There are 15 residues in the CDR3. Germline loops: CDR1 SGHNT, CDR2 YENEEA. V dropped 5 bases and J dropped 4 bases, with 14 bases sitting between them. CDR3 nucleotides: TGTGCCAGCAGCCTGTTGACACTCTCCACCGGGGAGCTGTTTTTT. As protein: CASSLLTLSTGELFF.

The genes are TRBV11-3 and TRBJ2-7, with a weak D call TRBD2 (7 bases). Trimming left V 4 bases short and J 2 bases short, with 18 bases between. Germline assignment: CDR1 SGHNT and CDR2 YENEEA. This CDR3 has 16 residues. As DNA, the CDR3 is TGTGCCAGCAGCTCCTGGGCCGGGGGGCTCACCTACGAGCAGTACTTC. It translates to CASSSWAGGLTYEQYF. Full variable domain (rest looked up from reference TRBV11-3 and TRBJ2-7): EAGVVQSPRYKIIEKKQPVAFWCNPISGHNTLYWYLQNLGQGPELLIRYENEEAVDDSQLPKDRFSAERLKGVDSTLKIQPAELGDSAVYLCASSSWAGGLTYEQYFGPGTRLTVT.

With respect to this clone: The junction departs from germline at one end; a sequencing error may be responsible. The chain couples TRBV7-9 to TRBJ2-7; perhaps TRBD1 as D (6 bases). The length of the CDR3 is 15 residues. Germline V CDR1 and CDR2: SEHNR, FQNEAQ (reference sequence). The CDR3 protein is CSSSLPTGPLYEQYF. The CDR3 DNA is TGTTCCAGCAGTTTGCCAACAGGGCCTCTCTACGAGCAGTACTTC.

This clone was counted between two and nine times. The chain recombines TRBV5-6 with TRBJ2-3, with 9 bases lining up with TRBD1. This CDR3 spans 16 amino acids. Unmatched junction bases numbered 9, after V lost 0 bases and J lost 7 bases. Germline CDR1 and CDR2: SGHDT and YYEEEE. The CDR3 sequence: CASSLEVGQGTYTQYF. DNA for the CDR3: TGTGCCAGCAGCTTGGAGGTGGGACAGGGAACCTATACGCAGTATTTT.

This clone was seen just once. The chain combines TRBV28 with TRBJ2-2, with D tentatively TRBD1 (5 bases). CDR1 is MDHEN and CDR2 is SYDVKM in the germline V gene. The germline V and J ends were trimmed by 6 bases and 3 bases, with 17 bases remaining between them. The CDR3 runs to 16 residues. In nucleotides, the CDR3 is TGTGCCAGCAGCCGACTCGACAGAGGATACACCGGGGAGCTGTTTTTT. Its protein product is CASSRLDRGYTGELFF.

CDR3 protein: CSVWTSGRLNIQYF. The DNA for the CDR3 is TGCAGCGTGTGGACTAGCGGGAGATTGAACATTCAGTACTTC. V and J are TRBV29-1 and TRBJ2-4, with 13 bases matching TRBD2. Germline V gene data show CDR1 as SQVTM and CDR2 as ANQGSEA. J lost 7 bases, V lost 6 bases, and 6 bases had no gene match. The CDR3 totals 14 residues.

The sample holds one count of this clone. The chain combines TRBV6-4 with TRBJ2-1; TRBD2 agrees at 7 bases. Germline lookup yields CDR1 MRHNA and CDR2 SNTAGT. V lost 0 bases, J lost 6 bases, and 8 bases stayed unmatched. The CDR3 is 16 residues long. In nucleotides, the CDR3 is TGTGCCAGCAGTGACTCGTCGGGACTACGAGTCAATGAGCAGTTCTTC. Amino acids: CASSDSSGLRVNEQFF.

The chain has TRBV28 and TRBJ2-7; 10 bases fit TRBD2. In germline, CDR1 is MDHEN, CDR2 SYDVKM. Trimming removed 5 bases from V and 4 bases from J; junction bases left unmatched: 17. This CDR3 comprises 18 residues. In DNA form, the CDR3 reads TGTGCCAGCAGTCCTCCAAAGTCCGGGACTAGCGTTAGGTACGAGCAGTACTTC. Amino acid sequence: CASSPPKSGTSVRYEQYF.

This clone was seen once. This chain connects TRBV4-1 to TRBJ1-4, with unresolved D. In germline, CDR1 is MGHRA, CDR2 YSYEKL. Trimming took off 3 bases at V and 11 bases at J, with 13 bases between the two ends. CDR3 length: 13 residues. The CDR3 loop is CASSQPSVSKLFF. CDR3 bases: TGCGCCAGCAGCCAGCCTTCGGTGAGCAAACTGTTTTTT.

The V and J genes are TRBV5-4 and TRBJ1-6, with D possibly being TRBD1 (5 bases). V shed 2 bases and J shed 7 bases, with 19 bases lying between them. CDR3 size: 17 residues. Germline-derived CDR1 and CDR2 are SGHNT and YYREEE (reference sequence). This chain's CDR3 is CASSFKGRGTTNSPLHF. CDR3 DNA sequence: TGTGCCAGCAGCTTCAAGGGGAGAGGGACTACCAATTCACCCCTCCACTTT.

This sequence joins TRBV5-1 and TRBJ1-1; TRBD1 agrees at 7 bases. The CDR3 is made up of 15 amino acids. With V trimmed by 3 bases and J by 2 bases, 7 bases remained unmatched. Germline CDR1 is SGHRS and CDR2 is YFSETQ. The CDR3 protein is CASSSLTGLNTEAFF. The DNA for the CDR3 is TGCGCCAGCAGCTCGCTGACAGGGCTAAACACTGAAGCTTTCTTT.

The chain uses TRBV7-2 and TRBJ1-4, with 10 bases fitting TRBD1. The V gene end was trimmed by 5 bases and the J gene end by 8 bases; junction bases not matched to a gene: 8. The CDR3 loop spans 15 amino acids. The germline gives CDR1 SGHTA, CDR2 FQGNSA. CDR3: CASSPRQGAREKLFF. The CDR3 DNA reads TGTGCCAGCAGCCCGAGACAGGGGGCACGGGAAAAACTGTTTTTT.

The rearrangement joins TRBV25-1 to TRBJ1-4; D is possibly TRBD1 (5 bases). The CDR3 sequence is 15 residues long. V lost 1 base and J 3 bases, leaving 9 bases between the germline ends. In germline, CDR1 is MGHDK, CDR2 SYGVNS. CDR3 protein: CASSEWGGSNEKLFF. In DNA, the CDR3 is TGTGCCAGCAGTGAATGGGGGGGATCTAATGAAAAACTGTTTTTT.